This TCR beta chain was captured in a study of CD8 T cells in Susac syndrome. Study observations and caveats: In Susac syndrome, CD4+ T cell repertoires lacked any clonal expansion.

It was negative isolation that provided the CD8+ and CD4+ T cells, whereas TEMRA cells were enriched by FACS. A remark on this clonotype: Its antigen is unknown.

Random hexamers served to reverse transcribe about 0.45 to 1 ug RNA. TCRdb independently ran MiXCR on the immunoSEQ multiplex PCR reads; one entry per CDR3 protein. The data contain approximately 210,000 distinct CDR3 sequences, less than 95% of them singletons. V gave up 5 bases and J gave up 8 bases, with 20 bases separating them. Germline-derived CDR1 and CDR2 are LNHDA and SQIVND (reference sequence). The CDR3 loop spans 15 amino acids. The chain couples TRBV19 to TRBJ2-3; perhaps D is TRBD1 or TRBD2 (5 bases each). The TCR originated in a human donor with Susac syndrome. The sample taken for sequencing was CD4+ T cells from PBMCs. DNA for the CDR3: TGTGCCAGTAGTTTGCCCCAGGGAGCGACAACTACGCAGTATTTT. As protein: CASSLPQGATTTQYF.